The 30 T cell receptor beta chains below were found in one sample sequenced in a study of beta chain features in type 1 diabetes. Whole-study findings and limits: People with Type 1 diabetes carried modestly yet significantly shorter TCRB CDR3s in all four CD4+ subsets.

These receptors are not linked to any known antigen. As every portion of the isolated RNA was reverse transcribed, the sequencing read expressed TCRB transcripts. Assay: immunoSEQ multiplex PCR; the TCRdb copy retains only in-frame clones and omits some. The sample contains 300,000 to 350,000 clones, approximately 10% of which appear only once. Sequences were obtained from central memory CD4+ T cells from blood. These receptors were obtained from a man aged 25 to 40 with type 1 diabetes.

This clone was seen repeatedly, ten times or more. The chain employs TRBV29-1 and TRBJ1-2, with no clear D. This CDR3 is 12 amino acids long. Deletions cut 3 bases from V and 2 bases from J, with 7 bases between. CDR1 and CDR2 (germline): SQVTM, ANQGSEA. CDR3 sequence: CSVEDGNYGYTF. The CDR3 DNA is TGCAGCGTTGAGGACGGGAACTATGGCTACACCTTC.

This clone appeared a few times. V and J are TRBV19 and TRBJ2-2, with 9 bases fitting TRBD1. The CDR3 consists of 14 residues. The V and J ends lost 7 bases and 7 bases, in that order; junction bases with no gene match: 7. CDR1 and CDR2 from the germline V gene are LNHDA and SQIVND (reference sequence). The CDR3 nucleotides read TGTGCCAGTACCTTGGACAGGGGAGGCGGGGAGCTGTTTTTT. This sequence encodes CASTLDRGGGELFF. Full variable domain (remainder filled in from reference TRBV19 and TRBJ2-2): DGGITQSPKYLFRKEGQNVTLSCEQNLNHDAMYWYRQDPGQGLRLIYYSQIVNDFQKGDIAEGYSVSREKKESFPLTVTSAQKNPTAFYLCASTLDRGGGELFFGEGSRLTVL.

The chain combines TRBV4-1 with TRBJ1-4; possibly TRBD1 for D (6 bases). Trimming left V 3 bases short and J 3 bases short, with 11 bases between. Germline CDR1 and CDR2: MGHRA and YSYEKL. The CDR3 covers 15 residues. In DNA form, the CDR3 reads TGCGCCAGCAGCCATACAGGGTCTTCTAATGAAAAACTGTTTTTT. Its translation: CASSHTGSSNEKLFF.

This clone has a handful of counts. CDR3 DNA: TGTGCCATTTCTCCCGGGACTAGTGCCGGGGAGCTGTTTTTT. It specifies CAISPGTSAGELFF. The chain has TRBV6-5 and TRBJ2-2; the match to TRBD2 covers 8 bases. The germline gives CDR1 MNHEY, CDR2 SVGAGI. V trimming: 10 bases; J trimming: 6 bases; junction bases outside the gene matches: 10. The CDR3 has 14 residues.

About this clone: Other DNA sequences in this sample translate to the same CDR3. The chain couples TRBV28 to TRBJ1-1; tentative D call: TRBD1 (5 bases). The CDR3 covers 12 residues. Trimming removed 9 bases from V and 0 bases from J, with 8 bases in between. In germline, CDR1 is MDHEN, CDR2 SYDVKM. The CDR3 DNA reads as TGTGCCAGTGACAGAATGAACACTGAAGCTTTCTTT. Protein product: CASDRMNTEAFF. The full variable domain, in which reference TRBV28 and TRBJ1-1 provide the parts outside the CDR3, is DVKVTQSSRYLVKRTGEKVFLECVQDMDHENMFWYRQDPGLGLRLIYFSYDVKMKEKGDIPEGYSVSREKKERFSLILESASTNQTSMYLCASDRMNTEAFFGQGTRLTVV.

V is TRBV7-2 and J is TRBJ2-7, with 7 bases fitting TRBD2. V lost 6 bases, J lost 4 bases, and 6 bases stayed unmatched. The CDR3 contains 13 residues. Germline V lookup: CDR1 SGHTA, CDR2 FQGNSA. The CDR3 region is CASRAGTTYEQYF. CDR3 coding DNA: TGTGCCAGCAGGGCCGGGACTACATACGAGCAGTACTTC.

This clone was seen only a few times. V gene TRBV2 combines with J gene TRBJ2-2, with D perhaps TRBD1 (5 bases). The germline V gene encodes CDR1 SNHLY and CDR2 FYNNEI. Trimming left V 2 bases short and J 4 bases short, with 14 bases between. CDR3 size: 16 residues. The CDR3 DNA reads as TGTGCCAGCAGTGAAAGGGTCCAGGGTGGCACCGGGGAGCTGTTTTTT. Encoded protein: CASSERVQGGTGELFF.

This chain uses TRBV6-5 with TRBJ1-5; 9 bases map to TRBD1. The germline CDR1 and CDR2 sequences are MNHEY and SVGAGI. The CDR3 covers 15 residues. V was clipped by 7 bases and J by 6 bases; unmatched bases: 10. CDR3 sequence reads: CASIKGQGRTQPQHF. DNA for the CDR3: TGTGCCAGCATCAAAGGACAGGGGCGAACTCAGCCCCAGCATTTT.

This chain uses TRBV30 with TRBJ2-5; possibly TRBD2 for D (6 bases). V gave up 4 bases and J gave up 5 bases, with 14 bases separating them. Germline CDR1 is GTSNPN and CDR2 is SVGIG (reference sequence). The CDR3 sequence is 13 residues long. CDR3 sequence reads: CAWNRGLEETQYF. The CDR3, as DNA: TGTGCCTGGAACCGGGGGTTGGAGGAGACCCAGTACTTC.

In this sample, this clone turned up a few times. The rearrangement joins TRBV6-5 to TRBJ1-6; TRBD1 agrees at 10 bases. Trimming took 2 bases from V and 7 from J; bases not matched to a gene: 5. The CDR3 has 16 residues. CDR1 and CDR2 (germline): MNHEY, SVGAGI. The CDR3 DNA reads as TGTGCCAGCAGTTACAGGGGACAGGGGAAGAATTCACCCCTCCACTTT. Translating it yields CASSYRGQGKNSPLHF.

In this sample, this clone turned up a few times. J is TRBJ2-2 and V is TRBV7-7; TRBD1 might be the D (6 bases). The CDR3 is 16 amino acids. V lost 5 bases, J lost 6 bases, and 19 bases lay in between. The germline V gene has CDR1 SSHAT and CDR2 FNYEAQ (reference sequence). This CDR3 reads CASSRGGFVSAGELFF. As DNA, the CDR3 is TGTGCCAGCAGCCGAGGGGGATTCGTCAGTGCCGGGGAGCTGTTTTTT.

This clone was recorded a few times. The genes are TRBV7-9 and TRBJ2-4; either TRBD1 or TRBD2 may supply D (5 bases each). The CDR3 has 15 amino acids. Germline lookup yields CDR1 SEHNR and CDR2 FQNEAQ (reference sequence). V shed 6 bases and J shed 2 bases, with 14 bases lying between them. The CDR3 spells CASRRQGDTKNIQYF. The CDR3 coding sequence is TGTGCCAGCAGACGCCAGGGAGATACCAAAAACATTCAGTACTTC.

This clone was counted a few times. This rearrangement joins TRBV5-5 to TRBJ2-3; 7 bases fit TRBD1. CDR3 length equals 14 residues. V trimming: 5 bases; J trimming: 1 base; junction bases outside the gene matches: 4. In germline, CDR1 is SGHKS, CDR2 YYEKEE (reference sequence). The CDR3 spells CASRRGLRTDTQYF. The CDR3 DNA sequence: TGTGCCAGCAGAAGGGGGCTACGCACAGATACGCAGTATTTT.

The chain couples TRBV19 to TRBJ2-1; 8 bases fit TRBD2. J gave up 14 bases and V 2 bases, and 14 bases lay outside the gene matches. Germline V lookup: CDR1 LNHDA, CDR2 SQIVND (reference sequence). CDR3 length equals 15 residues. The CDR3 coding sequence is TGTGCCAGTAGTATAATCTTAACGGGGGGGCAAGGGGAGTTCTTC. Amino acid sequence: CASSIILTGGQGEFF.

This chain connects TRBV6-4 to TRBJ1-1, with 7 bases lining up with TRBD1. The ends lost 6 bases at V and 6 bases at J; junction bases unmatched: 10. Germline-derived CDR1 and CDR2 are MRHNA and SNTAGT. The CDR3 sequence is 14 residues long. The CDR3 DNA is TGTGCCAGCAGAAAGACAGGGATTGGTCCTGAAGCTTTCTTT. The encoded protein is CASRKTGIGPEAFF.

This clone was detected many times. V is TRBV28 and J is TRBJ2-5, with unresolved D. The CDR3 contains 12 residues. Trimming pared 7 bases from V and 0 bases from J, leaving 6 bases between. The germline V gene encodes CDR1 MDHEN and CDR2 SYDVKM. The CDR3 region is CASTSYQETQYF. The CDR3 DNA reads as TGTGCCAGCACTTCGTACCAAGAGACCCAGTACTTC.

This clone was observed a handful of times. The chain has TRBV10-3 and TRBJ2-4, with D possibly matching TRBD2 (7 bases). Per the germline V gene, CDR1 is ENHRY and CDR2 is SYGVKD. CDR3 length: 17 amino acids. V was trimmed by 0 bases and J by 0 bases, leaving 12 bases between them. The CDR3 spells CAISESRGGLAKNIQYF. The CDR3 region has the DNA TGTGCCATCAGTGAGTCACGCGGGGGCCTAGCCAAAAACATTCAGTACTTC.

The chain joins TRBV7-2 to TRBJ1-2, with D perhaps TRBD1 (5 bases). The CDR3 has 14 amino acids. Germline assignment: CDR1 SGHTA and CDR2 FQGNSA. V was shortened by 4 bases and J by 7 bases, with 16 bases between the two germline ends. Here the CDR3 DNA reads TGTGCCAGCAGCTCGGGACTGGCGGTTGCTGGCTACACCTTC. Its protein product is CASSSGLAVAGYTF.

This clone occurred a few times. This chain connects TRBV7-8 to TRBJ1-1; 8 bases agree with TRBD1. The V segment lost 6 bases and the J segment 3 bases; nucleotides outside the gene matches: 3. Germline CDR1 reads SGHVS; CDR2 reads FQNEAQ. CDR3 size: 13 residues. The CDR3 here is CASSTQGDTEAFF. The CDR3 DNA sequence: TGTGCCAGCAGTACACAGGGGGACACTGAAGCTTTCTTT.

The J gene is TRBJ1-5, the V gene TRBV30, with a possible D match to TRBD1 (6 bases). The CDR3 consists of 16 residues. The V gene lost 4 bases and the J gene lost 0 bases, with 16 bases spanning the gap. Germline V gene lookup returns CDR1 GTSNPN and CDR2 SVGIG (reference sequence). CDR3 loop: CAWKMDSPYSNQPQHF. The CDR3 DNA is TGTGCCTGGAAGATGGACAGCCCTTATAGCAATCAGCCCCAGCATTTT.

CDR3 amino acids: CASSGGQSYGYTF. DNA for the CDR3: TGTGCCAGTAGTGGCGGACAGTCCTATGGCTACACCTTC. The chain has TRBV19 and TRBJ1-2; a weak D match, TRBD1 (6 bases). Germline CDR1 is LNHDA and CDR2 is SQIVND (reference sequence). This CDR3 comprises 13 residues. Trimming took off 5 bases at V and 4 bases at J, with 11 bases between the two ends.

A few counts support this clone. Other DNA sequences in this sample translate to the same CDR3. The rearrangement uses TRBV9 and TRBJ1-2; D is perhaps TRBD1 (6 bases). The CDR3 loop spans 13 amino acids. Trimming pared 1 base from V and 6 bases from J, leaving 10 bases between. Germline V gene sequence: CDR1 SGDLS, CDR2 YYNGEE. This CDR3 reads CASSVRPGDGYTF. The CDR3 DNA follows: TGTGCCAGCAGCGTAAGGCCAGGGGATGGCTACACCTTC.

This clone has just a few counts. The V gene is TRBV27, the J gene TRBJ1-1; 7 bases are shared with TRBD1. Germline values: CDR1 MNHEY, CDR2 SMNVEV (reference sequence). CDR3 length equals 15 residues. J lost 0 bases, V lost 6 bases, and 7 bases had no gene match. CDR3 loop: CASRLQGILNTEAFF. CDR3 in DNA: TGTGCCAGCAGATTACAGGGGATACTGAACACTGAAGCTTTCTTT.

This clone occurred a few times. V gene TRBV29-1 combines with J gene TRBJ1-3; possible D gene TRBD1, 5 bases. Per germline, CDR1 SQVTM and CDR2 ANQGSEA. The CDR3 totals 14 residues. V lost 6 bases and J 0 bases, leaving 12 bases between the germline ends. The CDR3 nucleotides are TGCAGCGTGGCAACAGGAGCCTCTGGAAACACCATATATTTT. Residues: CSVATGASGNTIYF. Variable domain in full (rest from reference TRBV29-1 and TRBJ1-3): SAVISQKPSRDICQRGTSLTIQCQVDSQVTMMFWYRQQPGQSLTLIATANQGSEATYESGFVIDKFPISRPNLTFSTLTVSNMSPEDSSIYLCSVATGASGNTIYFGEGSWLTVV.

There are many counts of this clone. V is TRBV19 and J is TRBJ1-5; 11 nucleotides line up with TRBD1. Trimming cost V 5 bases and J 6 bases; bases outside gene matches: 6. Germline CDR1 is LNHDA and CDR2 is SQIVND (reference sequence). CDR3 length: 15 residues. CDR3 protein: CASSEGTGGGQPQHF. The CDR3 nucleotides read TGTGCCAGTAGTGAAGGGACAGGGGGGGGTCAGCCCCAGCATTTT.

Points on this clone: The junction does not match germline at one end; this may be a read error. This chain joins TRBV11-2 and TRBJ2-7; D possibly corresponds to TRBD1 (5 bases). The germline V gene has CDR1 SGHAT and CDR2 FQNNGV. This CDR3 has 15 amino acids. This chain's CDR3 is CASSQEAGPYNEQYF. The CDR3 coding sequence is TGCGCCAGCAGCCAAGAAGCAGGGCCATACAACGAGCAGTACTTC.

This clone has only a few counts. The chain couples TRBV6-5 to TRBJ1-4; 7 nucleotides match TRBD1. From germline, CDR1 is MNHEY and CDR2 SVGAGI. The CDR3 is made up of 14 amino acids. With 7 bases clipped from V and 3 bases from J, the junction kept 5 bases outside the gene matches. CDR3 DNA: TGTGCCAGCAATAGACAGGGCCCTAATGAAAAACTGTTTTTT. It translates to CASNRQGPNEKLFF.

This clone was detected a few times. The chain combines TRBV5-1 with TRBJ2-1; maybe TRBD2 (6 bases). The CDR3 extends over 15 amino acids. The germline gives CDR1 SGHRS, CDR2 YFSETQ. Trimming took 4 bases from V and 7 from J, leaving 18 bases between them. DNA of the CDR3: TGCGCCAGCAGCACAGAGGCGGGGAGGCATAATGAGCAGTTCTTC. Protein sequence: CASSTEAGRHNEQFF.

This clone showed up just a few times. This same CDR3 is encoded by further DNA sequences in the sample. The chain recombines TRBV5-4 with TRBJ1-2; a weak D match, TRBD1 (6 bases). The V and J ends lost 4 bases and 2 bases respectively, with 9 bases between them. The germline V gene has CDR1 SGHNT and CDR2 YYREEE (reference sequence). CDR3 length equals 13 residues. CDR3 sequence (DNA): TGTGCCAGCAGCCCTGACAGGAACTATGGCTACACCTTC. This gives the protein CASSPDRNYGYTF.

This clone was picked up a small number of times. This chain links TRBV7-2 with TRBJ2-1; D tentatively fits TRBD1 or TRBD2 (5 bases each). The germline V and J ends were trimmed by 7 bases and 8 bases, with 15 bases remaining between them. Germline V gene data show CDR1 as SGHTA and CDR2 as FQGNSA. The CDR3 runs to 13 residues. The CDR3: CASTSGGQHEQFF. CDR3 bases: TGTGCCAGCACCTCTGGAGGACAACATGAGCAGTTCTTC.